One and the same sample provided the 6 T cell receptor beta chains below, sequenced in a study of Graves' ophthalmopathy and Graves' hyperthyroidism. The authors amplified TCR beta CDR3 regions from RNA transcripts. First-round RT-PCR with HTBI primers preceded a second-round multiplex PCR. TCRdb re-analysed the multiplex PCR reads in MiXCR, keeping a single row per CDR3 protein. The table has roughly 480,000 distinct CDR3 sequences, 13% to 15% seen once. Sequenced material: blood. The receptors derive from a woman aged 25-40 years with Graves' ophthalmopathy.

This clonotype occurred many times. CDR3 nucleotide sequence: TGTGCCAGCAGCCGGACACGACCCTCTGGAAACACCATATATTTT. The encoded protein is CASSRTRPSGNTIYF. The chain carries TRBV14 and TRBJ1-3, with D perhaps matching TRBD1 (5 bases). Germline CDR1 is SGHDN and CDR2 is FVKESK. The CDR3 length is 15 residues. Deletions cut 4 bases from V and 0 bases from J, with 10 bases between.

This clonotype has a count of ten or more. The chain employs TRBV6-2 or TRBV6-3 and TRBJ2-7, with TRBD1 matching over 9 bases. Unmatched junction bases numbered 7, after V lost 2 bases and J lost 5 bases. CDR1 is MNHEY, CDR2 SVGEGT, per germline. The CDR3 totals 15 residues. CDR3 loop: CASSYAGTGFHEQYF. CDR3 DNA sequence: TGTGCCAGCAGTTACGCTGGGACAGGGTTCCACGAGCAGTACTTC.

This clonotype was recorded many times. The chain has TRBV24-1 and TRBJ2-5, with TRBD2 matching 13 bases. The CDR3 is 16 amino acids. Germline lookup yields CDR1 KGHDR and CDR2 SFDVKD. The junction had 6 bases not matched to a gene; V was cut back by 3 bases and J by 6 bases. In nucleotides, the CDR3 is TGTGCCACCAGTGATGCGAGGACTAGCGGGAGTAAGACCCAGTACTTC. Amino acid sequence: CATSDARTSGSKTQYF.

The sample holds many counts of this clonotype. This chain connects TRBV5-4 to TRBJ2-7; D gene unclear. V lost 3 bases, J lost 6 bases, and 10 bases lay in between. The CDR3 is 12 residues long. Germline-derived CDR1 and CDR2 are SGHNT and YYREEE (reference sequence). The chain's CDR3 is CASSSGPIEQYF. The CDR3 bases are TGTGCCAGCAGCTCCGGGCCCATCGAGCAGTACTTC.

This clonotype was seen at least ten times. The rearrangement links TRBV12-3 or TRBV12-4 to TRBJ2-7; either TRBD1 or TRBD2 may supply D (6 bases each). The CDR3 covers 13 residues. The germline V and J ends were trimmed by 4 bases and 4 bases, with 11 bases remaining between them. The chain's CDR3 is CASSSTGRYEQYF. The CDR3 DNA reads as TGTGCCAGCAGTTCCACAGGGAGGTACGAGCAGTACTTC.

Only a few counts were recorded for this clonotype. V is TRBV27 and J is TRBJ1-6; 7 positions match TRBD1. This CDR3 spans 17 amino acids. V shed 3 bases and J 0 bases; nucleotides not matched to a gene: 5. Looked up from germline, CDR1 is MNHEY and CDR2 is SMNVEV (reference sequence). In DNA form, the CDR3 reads TGTGCCAGCAGTTTTCGGGACAGAGGCTCCTATAATTCACCCCTCCACTTT. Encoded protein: CASSFRDRGSYNSPLHF.